These T cell receptor beta chains were read from a single sample in a study of blood T cell repertoires in COVID-19. TCRdb's table, derived via immunoSEQ multiplex PCR, lists solely in-frame clones and lacks some. The sample lists some 150,000 clones; more than 80% were seen once. The specimen sequenced was peripheral blood. These receptors came from a man between 65 and 79 years old with acute or convalescent COVID-19. The CDR3 runs from the conserved cysteine through the conserved F or W. A D gene is named only where the DNA matches it firmly. Clone size is not always given. Where it is, it says once, few, many or a class for expanded clones.

>many|TRBV21-1|.|TRBJ2-1
CANGLELYNEQFF
TGTGCCAACGGACTAGAGTTGTACAATGAGCAGTTCTTC
>.|TRBV5-1|TRBD2|TRBJ2-5
CASSSLAGVIQETQYF
TGCGCCAGCAGTTCCCTAGCGGGGGTGATCCAAGAGACCCAGTACTTC
>few|TRBV5-1|TRBD1|TRBJ1-4
CASSLTGADEKLFF
TGCGCCAGCAGCTTAACAGGGGCTGATGAAAAACTGTTTTTT
>.|TRBV28|TRBD1|TRBJ1-5
CASSFRGAGQPQHF
TGTGCCAGCAGTTTCAGGGGGGCAGGTCAGCCCCAGCATTTT
>.|TRBV7-9|.|TRBJ1-1
CASSASGGRNTEAFF
TGTGCCAGCAGCGCAAGTGGGGGGAGGAACACTGAAGCTTTCTTT
>few|TRBV7-8|TRBD1|TRBJ1-2
CASSSTTGSANYGYTF
TGTGCCAGCAGCTCGACGACAGGGTCAGCGAACTATGGCTACACCTTC
>few|TRBV3-1/TRBV3-2|TRBD1|TRBJ2-7
CASSLGTGFNEQYF
TGTGCCAGCAGTCTCGGGACAGGGTTCAACGAGCAGTACTTC
>once|TRBV5-8|TRBD1|TRBJ1-2
CASNPTGGAGNYGYTF
TGTGCCAGCAACCCAACAGGGGGCGCGGGCAACTATGGCTACACCTTC
>.|TRBV3-1/TRBV3-2|.|TRBJ1-6
CASSQAGAGGNSPLHF
TGTGCCAGCAGCCAAGCAGGGGCGGGGGGTAATTCACCCCTCCACTTT
>once|TRBV18|.|TRBJ1-1
CASSPTAVNTEAFF
TGTGCCAGCTCACCAACAGCTGTGAACACTGAAGCTTTCTTT
>.|TRBV16|.|TRBJ1-1
CASSQSRSTEAFF
TGTGCCAGCAGCCAATCCCGTTCCACTGAAGCTTTCTTT
>few|TRBV28|TRBD2|TRBJ2-7
CASSLSSSGPYEQYF
TGTGCCAGCAGTTTATCGTCTAGCGGCCCCTACGAGCAGTACTTC
>few|TRBV7-3|TRBD2|TRBJ2-7
CASSPGTSGRNEQYF
TGTGCCAGCAGCCCCGGGACTAGCGGGAGGAACGAGCAGTACTTC
>.|TRBV5-1|.|TRBJ2-3
CASSWGLAAATDTQYF
TGCGCCAGCAGCTGGGGGCTAGCGGCGGCCACAGATACGCAGTATTTT
>.|TRBV19|.|TRBJ2-5
CASSITGEKETQYF
TGTGCCAGTAGTATAACCGGGGAGAAGGAGACCCAGTACTTC
>.|TRBV19|TRBD1|TRBJ1-4
CASREFTQGAGKLFF
TGTGCCAGTAGGGAGTTCACCCAGGGGGCAGGAAAACTGTTTTTT
>.|TRBV2|.|TRBJ1-5
CASSLGSGIVNQPQHF
TGTGCCAGCAGTTTGGGCTCCGGGATCGTAAATCAGCCCCAGCATTTT
>.|TRBV5-1|.|TRBJ1-2
CASSLSRAYGYTF
TGCGCCAGCAGCTTATCCAGGGCCTATGGCTACACCTTC
>.|TRBV6-1|.|TRBJ1-2
CASSERAATYYGYTF
TGTGCCAGCAGTGAACGCGCGGCGACTTACTATGGCTACACCTTC
>.|TRBV7-9|TRBD2|TRBJ2-2
CASSRKGLANTGELFF
TGTGCCAGCAGCCGAAAGGGACTAGCGAACACCGGGGAGCTGTTTTTT
>.|TRBV9|.|TRBJ2-5
CASSLNPTVQETQYF
TGTGCCAGCAGCCTAAATCCGACTGTGCAAGAGACCCAGTACTTC
>.|TRBV5-1|TRBD2|TRBJ2-5
CASSFSGGVETQYF
TGCGCCAGCAGCTTTAGCGGGGGGGTAGAGACCCAGTACTTC
>.|TRBV7-6|.|TRBJ2-2
CASSFRVPGLANTGELFF
TGTGCCAGCAGCTTTAGGGTTCCGGGACTCGCGAACACCGGGGAGCTGTTTTTT
>.|TRBV3-1/TRBV3-2|TRBD2|TRBJ2-3
CASSRTSGESTDTQYF
TGTGCCAGCAGCAGAACTAGCGGGGAAAGCACAGATACGCAGTATTTT
>.|TRBV19|.|TRBJ1-5
CASSTRNEQPQHF
TGTGCCAGTAGTACCAGGAACGAGCAGCCCCAGCATTTT
>.|TRBV2|.|TRBJ2-7
CASSLTYEQYF
TGTGCCAGCAGTTTAACCTACGAGCAGTACTTC
>few|TRBV29-1|.|TRBJ1-3
CSVTSGSGGNTIYF
TGCAGCGTAACTTCAGGGTCTGGTGGAAACACCATATATTTT
>.|TRBV11-3|.|TRBJ2-4
CASSLVGRDVRSTKNIQYF
TGTGCCAGCAGCTTAGTCGGCAGGGATGTAAGATCGACCAAAAACATTCAGTACTTC
>once|TRBV5-6|TRBD1|TRBJ1-2
CASSRTGGSNYGYTF
TGTGCCAGCAGCCGGACAGGGGGTTCTAACTATGGCTACACCTTC
>.|TRBV5-1|TRBD1|TRBJ1-6
CASSQNPTGNNSPLHF
TGCGCCAGCAGCCAAAACCCGACAGGGAATAATTCACCCCTCCACTTT
>.|TRBV14|TRBD2|TRBJ2-2
CASSRGLAGGSVLSGELFF
TGTGCCAGCAGCCGAGGACTAGCGGGAGGGTCCGTGTTAAGCGGGGAGCTGTTTTTT
>.|TRBV5-1|TRBD1|TRBJ1-4
CASSSGQGAYEKLFF
TGCGCCAGCAGCTCGGGACAGGGCGCCTATGAAAAACTGTTTTTT
>.|TRBV3-1/TRBV3-2|TRBD1|TRBJ2-7
CASQGDITGDKQYF
TGTGCCAGCCAGGGGGACATTACAGGGGATAAGCAGTACTTC
>.|TRBV11-2|.|TRBJ2-7
CASSLARGPAYEQYF
TGTGCCAGCAGCTTAGCGCGGGGGCCAGCCTACGAGCAGTACTTC
>many|TRBV5-1|.|TRBJ2-1
CASSLAARSSYNEQFF
TGCGCCAGCAGCTTGGCCGCTAGGAGCTCCTACAATGAGCAGTTCTTC
>.|TRBV7-3|TRBD1|TRBJ1-2
CASSLGQGPNYGYTF
TGTGCCAGCAGCTTGGGACAGGGTCCTAACTATGGCTACACCTTC
>.|TRBV28|TRBD2|TRBJ2-1
CASSLAGGNLNEQFF
TGTGCCAGCAGTCTAGCGGGAGGCAATCTAAATGAGCAGTTCTTC
>.|TRBV6-6|.|TRBJ2-5
CASSYPLGQGQETQYF
TGTGCCAGCAGTTACCCCCTCGGGCAGGGGCAAGAGACCCAGTACTTC
>few|TRBV5-6|TRBD2|TRBJ2-1
CASSLGPGTSAFF
TGTGCCAGCAGCTTGGGCCCCGGGACTAGCGCGTTCTTC
>.|TRBV7-9|TRBD2|TRBJ2-3
CASTSGLAGYTDTQYF
TGTGCCAGCACTTCCGGACTAGCGGGGTACACAGATACGCAGTATTTT
>once|TRBV23-1|TRBD1|TRBJ1-2
CASSQSGTEQNYGYTF
TGCGCCAGCAGTCAATCGGGGACAGAGCAAAACTATGGCTACACCTTC
>.|TRBV27|TRBD2|TRBJ2-5
CASSSGLAGYQETQYF
TGTGCCAGCAGTTCGGGACTAGCGGGGTACCAAGAGACCCAGTACTTC
>.|TRBV7-8|.|TRBJ2-7
CASSLAGRGYEQYF
TGTGCCAGCAGCTTAGCCGGCAGGGGCTACGAGCAGTACTTC
>.|TRBV28|TRBD1|TRBJ1-6
CASSARDRAGSPLHF
TGTGCCAGCAGTGCACGGGACAGGGCAGGTTCACCCCTCCACTTT
>.|TRBV10-3|.|TRBJ2-7
CAISGQQGSYEQYF
TGTGCCATCAGTGGCCAACAGGGCAGCTACGAGCAGTACTTC
>.|TRBV11-2|.|TRBJ1-6
CASSFTGSDSPLHF
TGTGCCAGCAGCTTCACAGGGTCGGATTCACCCCTCCACTTT
>.|TRBV9|TRBD2|TRBJ2-1
CASSVAGLAGVNEQFF
TGTGCCAGCAGCGTAGCGGGACTAGCGGGAGTCAATGAGCAGTTCTTC
>.|TRBV24-1|.|TRBJ2-2
CATSMNQGTGELFF
TGTGCCACCTCTATGAATCAGGGTACCGGGGAGCTGTTTTTT
>.|TRBV5-1|TRBD2|TRBJ2-7
CASSLRTGGEHEQYF
TGCGCCAGCAGCTTGCGGACGGGAGGGGAGCACGAGCAGTACTTC
>.|TRBV6-6|TRBD1|TRBJ2-1
CASISGQSYNEQFF
TGTGCCAGCATTTCGGGACAGTCCTACAATGAGCAGTTCTTC
>.|TRBV4-2|.|TRBJ1-5
CASSQVYYSNQPQHF
TGTGCCAGCAGCCAAGTTTACTATAGCAATCAGCCCCAGCATTTT
>.|TRBV19|.|TRBJ2-2
CASSIHRATGELFF
TGTGCCAGTAGTATCCACAGGGCAACCGGGGAGCTGTTTTTT
>.|TRBV7-9|.|TRBJ2-1
CASSLLAGVNEQFF
TGTGCCAGCAGCCTCCTGGCAGGGGTCAATGAGCAGTTCTTC
>.|TRBV9|.|TRBJ1-2
CASSVGAHGYTF
TGTGCCAGCAGCGTAGGGGCCCATGGCTACACCTTC
>.|TRBV5-3|TRBD1|TRBJ2-3
CARSAADRGGRDTQYF
TGTGCCAGAAGCGCCGCCGACAGGGGTGGTAGAGATACGCAGTATTTT
>.|TRBV11-3|.|TRBJ1-1
CASSFTANTEAFF
TGTGCCAGCAGCTTCACAGCAAACACTGAAGCTTTCTTT
>.|TRBV5-5|.|TRBJ1-2
CASSVYSGTRVYGYTF
TGTGCCAGCAGCGTATACTCCGGGACACGGGTCTATGGCTACACCTTC
>.|TRBV19|.|TRBJ1-5
CASRDAPEGNQPQHF
TGTGCCAGTAGGGACGCCCCGGAGGGCAATCAGCCCCAGCATTTT
>few|TRBV10-2|.|TRBJ2-7
CASSESAGSSYEQYF
TGCGCCAGCAGTGAATCGGCCGGGTCAAGCTACGAGCAGTACTTC